The present entry profiles one TCR beta chain with its context. The CDR3 runs to 15 residues. V lost 4 bases to trimming and J lost 2 bases, with 12 bases between them. Germline V gene sequence: CDR1 SEHNR, CDR2 FQNEAQ (reference sequence). These data are taken from a study of cytomegalovirus exposure and HLA in healthy donors. PCR used 60 Vbeta primers and 13 Jbeta primers. The data were produced by immunoSEQ multiplex PCR, yet TCRdb's version contains in-frame clones alone and is incomplete. Among about 120,000 clones listed, 60% to 85% were seen once. The origin of this receptor is a woman aged 18-29 years in good health and CMV-seronegative. Sequencing input: PBMCs. J is TRBJ1-5 and V is TRBV7-9; possible D gene TRBD1, 5 bases. CDR3 coding DNA: TGTGCCAGCAGCTCCCCAGGGCAGGGCAATCAGCCCCAGCATTTT. This gives the protein CASSSPGQGNQPQHF.